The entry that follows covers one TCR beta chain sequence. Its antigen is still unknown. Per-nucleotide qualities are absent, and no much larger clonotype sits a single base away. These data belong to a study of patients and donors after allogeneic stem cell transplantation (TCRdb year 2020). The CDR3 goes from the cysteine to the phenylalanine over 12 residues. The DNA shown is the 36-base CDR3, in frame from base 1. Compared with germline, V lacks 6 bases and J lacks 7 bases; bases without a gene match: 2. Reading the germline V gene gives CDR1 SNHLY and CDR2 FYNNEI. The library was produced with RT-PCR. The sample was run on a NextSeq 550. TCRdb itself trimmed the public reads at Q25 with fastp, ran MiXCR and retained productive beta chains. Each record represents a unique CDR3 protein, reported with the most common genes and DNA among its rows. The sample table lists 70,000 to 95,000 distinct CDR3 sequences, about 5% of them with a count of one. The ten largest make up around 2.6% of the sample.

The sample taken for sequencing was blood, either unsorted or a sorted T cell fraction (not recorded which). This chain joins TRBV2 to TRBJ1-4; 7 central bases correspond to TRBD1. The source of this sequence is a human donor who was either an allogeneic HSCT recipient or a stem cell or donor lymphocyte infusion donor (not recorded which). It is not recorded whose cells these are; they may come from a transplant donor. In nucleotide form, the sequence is TGTGCCAGCAGGGGACAGTCTGAAAAACTGTTTTTT. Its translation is CASRGQSEKLFF.